Below are 10 T cell receptor beta chains sequenced from a single sample in a study of T cell responses to AZD1222 COVID-19 vaccine. Sequenced by immunoSEQ multiplex PCR; TCRdb stores in-frame clones only, minus some. The sample includes roughly 50,000 clones, approximately 86% seen only once; the top ten take approximately 7%. This specimen was peripheral blood, taken 28 days after the second AZD1222 dose. The receptors derive from an adult who received the AZD1222 COVID-19 vaccine.

The chain joins TRBV12-3 or TRBV12-4 to TRBJ2-7; no firm D call. V was cut by 1 base and J by 6 bases, with 7 bases left in between. The CDR3 is 12 amino acids. This CDR3 is CASSLGVAEQYF. The CDR3 DNA reads as TGTGCCAGCAGTTTAGGGGTGGCCGAGCAGTACTTC.

The J gene is TRBJ2-2, the V gene TRBV28; the D gene is possibly TRBD1 (6 bases). Trimming took 6 bases from V and 2 from J, leaving 13 bases between them. This CDR3 spans 15 amino acids. In germline, CDR1 is MDHEN, CDR2 SYDVKM. The CDR3 loop is CASSPWTENTGELFF. The DNA of the CDR3 is TGTGCCAGCAGCCCCTGGACAGAAAACACCGGGGAGCTGTTTTTT. Using reference TRBV28 and TRBJ2-2 for the parts outside the CDR3, the full variable domain is DVKVTQSSRYLVKRTGEKVFLECVQDMDHENMFWYRQDPGLGLRLIYFSYDVKMKEKGDIPEGYSVSREKKERFSLILESASTNQTSMYLCASSPWTENTGELFFGEGSRLTVL.

This rearrangement joins TRBV20-1 to TRBJ2-7; no definite D call. The CDR3 is 13 residues long. Between the trimmed V and J ends, which lost 3 bases and 3 bases, there was a span of 12 bases. Germline V gene data show CDR1 as DFQATT and CDR2 as SNEGSKA (reference sequence). CDR3 amino acids: CSASGDGNYEQYF. CDR3 coding DNA: TGCAGTGCTAGTGGGGATGGTAACTACGAGCAGTACTTC.

Of note for this clone: The junction departs from germline at one end; a sequencing error may be responsible. The chain joins TRBV12-3 or TRBV12-4 to TRBJ2-1; 7 positions agree with TRBD1. The CDR3 runs 10 residues. In DNA form, the CDR3 reads TGTGCCAGCGGCCGACAGGGAGAGCTCTTC. Residues: CASGRQGELF.

The rearrangement joins TRBV7-6 to TRBJ1-1, with a tentative D call TRBD1 (5 bases). The CDR3 covers 13 residues. V dropped 5 bases and J dropped 6 bases, with 13 bases sitting between them. Germline V gives CDR1 SGHVS, CDR2 FNYEAQ. This chain's CDR3 is CASSPRQGAEAFF. The DNA of the CDR3 is TGTGCCAGCAGCCCCCGCCAGGGCGCTGAAGCTTTCTTT.

The chain is built from TRBV5-1 and TRBJ1-1; 9 bases match TRBD1. With V trimmed by 7 bases and J by 5 bases, 6 bases remained unmatched. Germline assignment: CDR1 SGHRS and CDR2 YFSETQ. The CDR3 spans 13 residues. CDR3 sequence reads: CASGTGLETEAFF. CDR3 DNA sequence: TGCGCCAGCGGGACAGGGTTGGAGACTGAAGCTTTCTTT. Full variable domain (remainder filled in from reference TRBV5-1 and TRBJ1-1): KAGVTQTPRYLIKTRGQQVTLSCSPISGHRSVSWYQQTPGQGLQFLFEYFSETQRNKGNFPGRFSGRQFSNSRSEMNVSTLELGDSALYLCASGTGLETEAFFGQGTRLTVV.

The chain carries TRBV2 and TRBJ2-2; 7 positions match TRBD2. The CDR3 runs 14 residues. Germline V gene data show CDR1 as SNHLY and CDR2 as FYNNEI. The J segment lost 5 bases and the V segment lost 6 bases, leaving 6 bases of the junction unmatched. The CDR3 reads CASSRGRGTGELFF. CDR3 bases: TGTGCCAGCAGCCGGGGGAGGGGAACCGGGGAGCTGTTTTTT.

In its sample, this clone was seen a few times. The rearrangement uses TRBV7-2 and TRBJ2-7, with D tentatively TRBD2 (5 bases). V was trimmed by 1 base and J by 2 bases, leaving 18 bases between them. Per germline, CDR1 SGHTA and CDR2 FQGNSA. CDR3 size: 17 residues. DNA for the CDR3: TGTGCCAGCAGCTTAGAAGCCTTAGCGTCTGAAACCTACGAGCAGTACTTC. The encoded protein is CASSLEALASETYEQYF.

This clone was seen only once. V and J are TRBV11-2 and TRBJ1-1, with no clear D. With 2 bases removed from V and 1 base from J, the gap between germline ends came to 17 bases. Germline lookup yields CDR1 SGHAT and CDR2 FQNNGV. CDR3 length equals 17 residues. The CDR3 nucleotides read TGTGCCAGCAGCTTAACGTGGCGTACTGTAAAGAACACTGAAGCTTTCTTT. Its protein is CASSLTWRTVKNTEAFF.

The chain joins TRBV7-9 to TRBJ1-2; D is undetermined. This CDR3 has 13 amino acids. The germline V gene has CDR1 SEHNR and CDR2 FQNEAQ (reference sequence). V gave up 5 bases and J gave up 7 bases, with 14 bases separating them. CDR3 nucleotide sequence: TGTGCCAGCAGCCCCTTGGGTGGTAGTGGCTACACCTTC. Protein product: CASSPLGGSGYTF. The full variable domain, rest sourced from reference TRBV7-9 and TRBJ1-2, is DTGVSQNPRHKITKRGQNVTFRCDPISEHNRLYWYRQTLGQGPEFLTYFQNEAQLEKSRLLSDRFSAERPKGSFSTLEIQRTEQGDSAMYLCASSPLGGSGYTFGSGTRLTVV.